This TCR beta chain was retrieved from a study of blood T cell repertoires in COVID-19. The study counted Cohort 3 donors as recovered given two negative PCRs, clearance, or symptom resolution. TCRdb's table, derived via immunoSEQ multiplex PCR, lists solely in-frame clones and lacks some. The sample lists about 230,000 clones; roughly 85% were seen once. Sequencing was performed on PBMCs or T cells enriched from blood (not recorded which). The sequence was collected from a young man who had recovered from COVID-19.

This CDR3 reads CATMTSSGELFF. Here the CDR3 DNA reads TGTGCCACCATGACTAGCTCCGGGGAGCTGTTTTTT. The chain is built from TRBV24-1 and TRBJ2-2, with 7 bases aligning to TRBD2. The V gene end was trimmed by 8 bases and the J gene end by 6 bases; junction bases not matched to a gene: 2. Germline V CDR1 and CDR2: KGHDR, SFDVKD. CDR3 size: 12 residues.